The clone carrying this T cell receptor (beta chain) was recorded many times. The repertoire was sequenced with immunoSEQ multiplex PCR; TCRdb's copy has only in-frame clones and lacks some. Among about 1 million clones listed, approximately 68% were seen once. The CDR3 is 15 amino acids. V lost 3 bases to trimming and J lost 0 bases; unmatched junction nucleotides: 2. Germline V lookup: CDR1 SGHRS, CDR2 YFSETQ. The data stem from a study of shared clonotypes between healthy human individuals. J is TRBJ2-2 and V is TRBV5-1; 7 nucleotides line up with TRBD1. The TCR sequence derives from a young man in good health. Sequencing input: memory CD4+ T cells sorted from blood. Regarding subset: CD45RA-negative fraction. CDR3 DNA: TGCGCCAGCAGCTGGGGACAGACGAACACCGGGGAGCTGTTTTTT. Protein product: CASSWGQTNTGELFF. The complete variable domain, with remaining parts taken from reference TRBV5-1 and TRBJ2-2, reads KAGVTQTPRYLIKTRGQQVTLSCSPISGHRSVSWYQQTPGQGLQFLFEYFSETQRNKGNFPGRFSGRQFSNSRSEMNVSTLELGDSALYLCASSWGQTNTGELFFGEGSRLTVL.